This T cell receptor beta chain was sequenced in a study of cytomegalovirus exposure and HLA in healthy donors. CDR3 length equals 16 residues. Trimming at V came to 7 bases and at J to 2 bases, leaving 10 bases not matched to a gene. Germline V CDR1 and CDR2: PRHDT, FYEKMQ (reference sequence). The PCR was carried out with 60 Vbeta primers and 13 Jbeta primers. Method: immunoSEQ multiplex PCR; TCRdb's copy keeps in-frame clones and lacks some. This sample carries about 150,000 clones, just under 70% of them seen once, and the ten largest clones take approximately 4.3%. The V call is TRBV13, the J call TRBJ2-1, with 8 bases matching TRBD2. The sequence was collected from a man aged 55 to 70 in good health and CMV-seronegative. Sequenced input: PBMCs. The CDR3 region is CASTPNGGAPYNEQFF. The CDR3 region has the DNA TGTGCCAGCACCCCAAACGGGGGGGCACCCTACAATGAGCAGTTCTTC.